This paragraph reports one TCR beta chain. Treatment: around 19 received Ad26.COV2.S at low or high dose, single or two shots; about 5 received placebo; per-sample allocation not given. Samples analyzed were those drawn on day 63 after the first vaccine or placebo injection. The individual, an adult aged 18-55 years, was a donor in Boston. Wuhan-strain SARS-CoV-2 spike was expressed by the Ad26 vector that made up the vaccine. The source of the sample is a study of Ad26.COV2.S vaccination and SARS-CoV-2 variants. Study information: Donor was assigned to the Ad26.COV2.S arm of trial COV1001. Intramuscularly, Ad26.COV2.S was given either once or twice, 56 days apart.

TCRdb's table, derived via immunoSEQ multiplex PCR, lists solely in-frame clones and lacks some. The sample holds under 550,000 clones; roughly 90% are singletons and the top ten take roughly 4%. This CDR3 comprises 15 residues. Germline V CDR1 and CDR2: SGHVS, FNYEAQ. The V gene lost 1 base and the J gene lost 0 bases, with 9 bases spanning the gap. Source: peripheral blood, taken in a trial of Ad26.COV2.S vaccine versus placebo. The TCR sequence derives from a person between 18 and 59 years old who received the Ad26.COV2.S COVID-19 vaccine or a placebo. The J gene is TRBJ1-1, the V gene TRBV7-6, with D maybe TRBD1 (5 bases). The CDR3 DNA follows: TGTGCCAGCAGCTTAGAGGGCAGGGTGAACACTGAAGCTTTCTTT. Protein: CASSLEGRVNTEAFF.